The following is a T cell receptor (beta chain) sequence with its context. The CDR3 is 16 residues long. Trimming removed 5 bases from V and 2 bases from J, with 15 bases in between. Germline V gives CDR1 SGHTA, CDR2 FQGTGA. The data were obtained in a study of blood T cell repertoires in COVID-19. Study-level information: PBMCs, B-cell-depleted T cells, or T cells provided the cDNA or gDNA that made up the material.

Per the study methods: From reference gene primer amplification, estimates of nucleated cell counts were derived. Method: immunoSEQ multiplex PCR; TCRdb's copy keeps in-frame clones and lacks some. V and J calls and clone size come straight from that table; D and trimming were deduced from the DNA. The sample lists fewer than 150,000 clones, roughly nine tenths seen once, with 7.5% to 9% in the top ten. The rearrangement uses TRBV7-3 and TRBJ2-2, with a tentative D call TRBD1 (5 bases). Material: peripheral blood. The source is a man aged 65-85 years who had recovered from COVID-19. The CDR3 bases are TGTGCCAGCAGCCCGATACCAGGGCTAAACACCGGGGAGCTGTTTTTT. Residues: CASSPIPGLNTGELFF.